Reported below is one TCR beta chain. TCRdb passed the RT-PCR reads through MiXCR, listing each CDR3 protein once. Of under 550,000 distinct CDR3 sequences in the sample, around 8% were seen once. This entry comes from a study of response to subunit inactivated influenza vaccine. There are 16 residues in the CDR3. Germline V CDR1 and CDR2: MNHEY, SVGEGT. Trimming took 6 bases from V and 2 from J; bases not matched to a gene: 8. The gene calls are TRBV6-2 or TRBV6-3 and TRBJ2-5; 11 bases line up with TRBD2. Here the sequenced sample was PBMCs from blood, taken less than 25 months after vaccination. This receptor was obtained from a man between 50 and 69 years old who received an inactivated influenza vaccine. CDR3 protein: CASSLRLAGRQETQYF. The CDR3 nucleotides read TGTGCCAGCAGCCTCCGACTAGCGGGGCGACAAGAGACCCAGTACTTC.